The clone carrying this T cell receptor (beta chain) showed up just a few times. V was cut by 3 bases and J by 1 base, with 7 bases left in between. Germline V gene data show CDR1 as MNHEY and CDR2 as SMNVEV (reference sequence). This CDR3 spans 14 amino acids. Clones were read by immunoSEQ multiplex PCR, and TCRdb kept only the in-frame ones, dropping some. The table has around 150,000 clones, about 90% seen once. The sample is drawn from a study of control samples from healthy donors and cancer patients. This chain connects TRBV27 to TRBJ2-1; D uncertain. The sample taken for sequencing was blood. The TCR originated in a man aged 25 to 40 in good health. CDR3 sequence: CASSFVGSYNEQFF. CDR3 bases: TGTGCCAGCAGTTTCGTAGGGTCCTACAATGAGCAGTTCTTC.